Here is one T cell receptor beta chain with its context. Germline V CDR1 and CDR2: MDHEN, SYDVKM. The CDR3 is made up of 12 amino acids. Trimming removed 7 bases from V and 9 bases from J, with 13 bases in between. The template was RNA from unsorted bulk tissue. This entry comes from a study of tumor and adjacent non-tumor tissue in lung cancer. A modified ARM-PCR protocol with three rounds of nested PCR amplified TCRbeta. TCRdb independently ran MiXCR on the multiplex PCR reads; one entry per CDR3 protein. The sample holds about 76,000 distinct CDR3 sequences, roughly 75% seen once. Sequenced sample: lung tumor tissue. The clonotype was recovered from an older woman with non-small cell lung cancer. V gene TRBV28 combines with J gene TRBJ1-5; the D is unclear. This CDR3 is CASNSGSRPQHF. The DNA for the CDR3 is TGTGCCAGCAATTCCGGGAGTCGGCCCCAGCATTTT.